The 9 T cell receptor beta chains given below trace back to one sample, sequenced in a study of shared clonotypes between healthy human individuals. The naive CD8 fraction comprised CD45RO-negative cells positively selected for CCR7 and excluded terminally differentiated effector memory CD45RA+ cells. The protocol was immunoSEQ multiplex PCR, while the TCRdb copy is restricted to in-frame clones and leaves out a portion. The sample records millions of clones, 90% to 95% being singletons. The sequenced sample consisted of naive CD8+ T cells from PBMCs. The receptors shown here come from a man between 18 and 35 years old in good health. Some clones in this sample may be carry-over from other donors' samples.

The rearrangement joins TRBV10-3 to TRBJ2-3; unclear D gene. From germline, CDR1 is ENHRY and CDR2 SYGVKD. The CDR3 contains 13 residues. Between the trimmed V and J ends, which lost 10 bases and 3 bases, there was a span of 14 bases. The CDR3, as DNA: TGTGCCACCCGTCCGGCCTTGACAGATACGCAGTATTTT. Amino acid sequence: CATRPALTDTQYF.

The chain links TRBV27 to TRBJ2-2; perhaps TRBD2 as D (6 bases). Trimming left V 5 bases short and J 6 bases short, with 19 bases between. This CDR3 contains 16 residues. Germline V gene lookup returns CDR1 MNHEY and CDR2 SMNVEV (reference sequence). CDR3 in amino acids: CASSPNPGPGAGELFF. The DNA for the CDR3 is TGTGCCAGCAGTCCGAACCCGGGGCCGGGGGCCGGGGAGCTGTTTTTT.

This sequence joins TRBV7-8 and TRBJ2-2; 11 bases fit TRBD2. This CDR3 is 17 amino acids long. The V segment lost 2 bases and the J segment 4 bases; nucleotides outside the gene matches: 6. Germline lookup yields CDR1 SGHVS and CDR2 FQNEAQ. CDR3 loop: CASSLRLAGGSTGELFF. The CDR3 DNA reads as TGTGCCAGCAGCTTACGCCTAGCGGGAGGAAGCACCGGGGAGCTGTTTTTT.

The gene calls are TRBV5-6 and TRBJ2-6, with TRBD1 matching 9 bases. The CDR3 is 15 amino acids. Germline V gives CDR1 SGHDT, CDR2 YYEEEE. Trimming at V came to 4 bases and at J to 3 bases, leaving 2 bases not matched to a gene. DNA for the CDR3: TGTGCCAGCAGCACGACAGGGGGTGGGGCCAACGTCCTGACTTTC. It translates to CASSTTGGGANVLTF.

This chain links TRBV10-1 with TRBJ2-1; 11 bases are a match to TRBD2. The length of the CDR3 is 16 residues. Germline assignment: CDR1 WNHNN and CDR2 SYGVQD (reference sequence). V trimming: 6 bases; J trimming: 9 bases; junction bases outside the gene matches: 13. DNA of the CDR3: TGCGCCAGCAGCCGATTAGCGGGAGGGCTTTTCTTTGAGCAGTTCTTC. Its protein product is CASSRLAGGLFFEQFF.

The chain uses TRBV11-2 and TRBJ2-3; 8 bases map to TRBD1. Germline values: CDR1 SGHAT, CDR2 FQNNGV. The J segment lost 4 bases and the V segment lost 4 bases, leaving 7 bases of the junction unmatched. CDR3 size: 15 residues. The CDR3 reads CASSWGQGASDTQYF. Written as DNA, the CDR3 is TGTGCCAGCAGCTGGGGGCAGGGGGCCTCAGATACGCAGTATTTT.

The chain combines TRBV19 with TRBJ2-1; maybe TRBD2 (5 bases). The CDR3 is made up of 14 amino acids. V was clipped by 2 bases and J by 7 bases, with 12 bases between them. CDR1 LNHDA and CDR2 SQIVND come from the germline V gene (reference sequence). CDR3 amino acids: CASSIISPGNEQFF. In DNA form, the CDR3 reads TGTGCCAGTAGTATAATTAGCCCGGGGAATGAGCAGTTCTTC.

The chain is built from TRBV7-3 and TRBJ1-1; 10 nucleotides align to TRBD1. V shed 0 bases, J shed 6 bases, and the junction held 7 bases outside the gene matches. This CDR3 is 16 amino acids long. The germline gives CDR1 SGHTA, CDR2 FQGTGA. The CDR3 spells CASSLTPATGGSEAFF. The CDR3 DNA reads as TGTGCCAGCAGCTTAACCCCGGCGACAGGGGGCTCTGAAGCTTTCTTT.

The chain combines TRBV13 with TRBJ2-3; 10 bases match TRBD2. V shed 6 bases, J shed 2 bases, and the junction held 20 bases outside the gene matches. This CDR3 contains 20 residues. Germline V gives CDR1 PRHDT, CDR2 FYEKMQ (reference sequence). The CDR3, as DNA: TGTGCCAGCAGAACTCGGCCTGGACTAGCGGAGTCGGGGACCACAGATACGCAGTATTTT. Translating gives CASRTRPGLAESGTTDTQYF.